These T cell receptor beta chains were read from a single sample in a study of T cell responses to AZD1222 COVID-19 vaccine. TCRdb's table, derived via immunoSEQ multiplex PCR, lists solely in-frame clones and lacks some. The sample holds 150,000 to 200,000 clones, about 90% seen once. The specimen was peripheral blood, collected 28 days after the second AZD1222 dose. The receptors were gathered from an adult who received the AZD1222 COVID-19 vaccine. The CDR3 runs from the conserved cysteine through the conserved F or W. Each record gives: V gene, D gene, J gene, clone size, CDR3 protein, CDR3 DNA. The D gene is left open where the match is weak. Not every row has a clone size; where given, it reads once, few, many or a size class.

v_gene: TRBV15
d_gene: NA
j_gene: TRBJ1-4
abundance: NA
CDR3aa: CATSRDGGDGGEKLFF
CDR3nt: TGTGCCACCAGCAGAGATGGAGGGGACGGAGGTGAAAAACTGTTTTTT

v_gene: TRBV19
d_gene: NA
j_gene: TRBJ2-5
abundance: NA
CDR3aa: CASGAGTLQETQYF
CDR3nt: TGTGCTTCAGGGGCGGGGACCTTACAAGAGACCCAGTACTTC

v_gene: TRBV9
d_gene: TRBD1
j_gene: TRBJ1-2
abundance: NA
CDR3aa: CASSVGTGGGYTF
CDR3nt: TGTGCCAGCAGCGTAGGAACAGGGGGAGGCTACACCTTC

v_gene: TRBV7-8
d_gene: NA
j_gene: TRBJ1-3
abundance: NA
CDR3aa: CASSLGSGLVNTIYF
CDR3nt: TGTGCCAGCAGCTTAGGATCGGGTCTAGTAAACACCATATATTTT

v_gene: TRBV19
d_gene: NA
j_gene: TRBJ1-2
abundance: NA
CDR3aa: CASSIVGRDYGYTF
CDR3nt: TGTGCCAGTAGTATAGTGGGCAGGGACTATGGCTACACCTTC

v_gene: TRBV19
d_gene: TRBD1
j_gene: TRBJ1-1
abundance: NA
CDR3aa: CASSIGGGTVTEAFF
CDR3nt: TGTGCCAGTAGTATAGGAGGGGGCACGGTCACTGAAGCTTTCTTT

v_gene: TRBV6-2/TRBV6-3
d_gene: TRBD1
j_gene: TRBJ2-5
abundance: once
CDR3aa: CASSYFGQGGETQYF
CDR3nt: TGTGCCAGCAGTTACTTCGGACAGGGCGGGGAGACCCAGTACTTC

v_gene: TRBV9
d_gene: TRBD1
j_gene: TRBJ1-4
abundance: NA
CDR3aa: CASSKDRGGEKLFF
CDR3nt: TGTGCCAGCAGCAAAGACAGGGGCGGTGAAAAACTGTTTTTT

v_gene: TRBV28
d_gene: NA
j_gene: TRBJ2-2
abundance: NA
CDR3aa: CASSSPTGELFF
CDR3nt: TGTGCCAGCAGTTCTCCTACCGGGGAGCTGTTTTTT

v_gene: TRBV29-1
d_gene: NA
j_gene: TRBJ2-3
abundance: NA
CDR3aa: CSVEGGDLITDTQYF
CDR3nt: TGCAGCGTTGAGGGGGGCGACCTAATAACAGATACGCAGTATTTT

v_gene: TRBV27
d_gene: NA
j_gene: TRBJ2-7
abundance: once
CDR3aa: CASSLIRPKEGTYEQYF
CDR3nt: TGTGCCAGCAGTTTAATTCGACCGAAAGAGGGAACCTACGAGCAGTACTTC

v_gene: TRBV7-3
d_gene: TRBD1
j_gene: TRBJ2-3
abundance: NA
CDR3aa: CASSPRQGDTDTQYF
CDR3nt: TGTGCCAGCAGCCCTAGACAGGGAGACACAGATACGCAGTATTTT

v_gene: TRBV27
d_gene: NA
j_gene: TRBJ1-2
abundance: NA
CDR3aa: CASSLSPSYGYTF
CDR3nt: TGTGCCAGCAGTTTATCCCCCTCTTATGGCTACACCTTC

v_gene: TRBV4-3
d_gene: TRBD1
j_gene: TRBJ1-5
abundance: NA
CDR3aa: CASSPQDRAGQPQHF
CDR3nt: TGCGCCAGCAGCCCCCAAGACAGGGCTGGGCAGCCCCAGCATTTT

v_gene: TRBV19
d_gene: NA
j_gene: TRBJ1-4
abundance: NA
CDR3aa: CASTYLGRGEDEKLFF
CDR3nt: TGTGCCAGTACCTATTTGGGGAGGGGCGAAGATGAAAAACTGTTTTTT

v_gene: TRBV9
d_gene: NA
j_gene: TRBJ2-6
abundance: NA
CDR3aa: CASGERSSGANVLTF
CDR3nt: TGTGCCAGCGGCGAGAGGAGCTCTGGGGCCAACGTCCTGACTTTC

v_gene: TRBV9
d_gene: TRBD1
j_gene: TRBJ2-1
abundance: NA
CDR3aa: CASSLGQGYADEQFF
CDR3nt: TGTGCCAGCAGCCTGGGACAGGGCTATGCTGATGAGCAGTTCTTC

v_gene: TRBV19
d_gene: NA
j_gene: TRBJ2-1
abundance: few
CDR3aa: CASSIDSGGSWESEQFF
CDR3nt: TGTGCCAGTAGTATAGATTCAGGGGGGTCCTGGGAGTCTGAGCAGTTCTTC

v_gene: TRBV28
d_gene: NA
j_gene: TRBJ1-2
abundance: NA
CDR3aa: CASSFSLSPYYGYTF
CDR3nt: TGTGCCAGCAGTTTCAGCCTCAGTCCGTACTATGGCTACACCTTC

v_gene: TRBV7-2
d_gene: TRBD2
j_gene: TRBJ2-1
abundance: NA
CDR3aa: CASSPLGGAYNEQFF
CDR3nt: TGTGCCAGCAGCCCCCTGGGAGGGGCCTACAATGAGCAGTTCTTC

v_gene: TRBV9
d_gene: NA
j_gene: TRBJ2-1
abundance: once
CDR3aa: CASSVELRLGSEGKQFF
CDR3nt: TGTGCCAGCAGCGTAGAGTTACGCCTCGGAAGCGAAGGAAAACAGTTCTTC

v_gene: TRBV15
d_gene: NA
j_gene: TRBJ1-4
abundance: NA
CDR3aa: CATSRGGAAGIGEKLFF
CDR3nt: TGTGCCACCAGCAGAGGGGGGGCCGCTGGGATAGGGGAAAAACTGTTTTTT

v_gene: TRBV19
d_gene: TRBD2
j_gene: TRBJ2-1
abundance: once
CDR3aa: CASSPGLAGGDEQFF
CDR3nt: TGTGCCAGTAGTCCGGGACTAGCGGGGGGTGATGAGCAGTTCTTC

v_gene: TRBV6-1
d_gene: TRBD1
j_gene: TRBJ1-1
abundance: NA
CDR3aa: CASSERTGKNTEAFF
CDR3nt: TGTGCCAGCAGTGAGAGGACAGGGAAGAACACTGAAGCTTTCTTT

v_gene: TRBV2
d_gene: TRBD1
j_gene: TRBJ1-1
abundance: NA
CDR3aa: CASSEALGTGNTEAFF
CDR3nt: TGTGCCAGCAGTGAAGCGCTAGGGACAGGGAACACTGAAGCTTTCTTT

v_gene: TRBV19
d_gene: NA
j_gene: TRBJ1-1
abundance: NA
CDR3aa: CASSSPGTPVLSEAFF
CDR3nt: TGTGCCAGTAGTTCCCCTGGGACACCAGTCCTCAGTGAAGCTTTCTTT

v_gene: TRBV11-1
d_gene: TRBD1
j_gene: TRBJ1-1
abundance: few
CDR3aa: CASSPQTGGGTEAFF
CDR3nt: TGTGCCAGCAGCCCTCAAACAGGGGGCGGCACTGAAGCTTTCTTT

v_gene: TRBV9
d_gene: TRBD2
j_gene: TRBJ2-7
abundance: NA
CDR3aa: CASSVGSSGVQSEQYF
CDR3nt: TGTGCCAGCAGCGTAGGAAGTAGCGGGGTTCAAAGCGAGCAGTACTTC

v_gene: TRBV29-1
d_gene: NA
j_gene: TRBJ1-2
abundance: NA
CDR3aa: CSVEEDSFYGYTF
CDR3nt: TGCAGCGTTGAAGAAGACAGCTTCTATGGCTACACCTTC

v_gene: TRBV14
d_gene: TRBD1
j_gene: TRBJ1-5
abundance: once
CDR3aa: CASSQDRVSPQHF
CDR3nt: TGTGCCAGCAGCCAGGACAGGGTATCGCCCCAGCATTTT

v_gene: TRBV3-1/TRBV3-2
d_gene: NA
j_gene: TRBJ2-1
abundance: NA
CDR3aa: CASGDGVSSYNEQFF
CDR3nt: TGTGCCAGCGGGGATGGGGTTAGCTCCTACAATGAGCAGTTCTTC

v_gene: TRBV10-3
d_gene: TRBD1
j_gene: TRBJ2-3
abundance: NA
CDR3aa: CATHRGSADTQYF
CDR3nt: TGTGCCACTCACAGGGGGAGCGCAGATACGCAGTATTTT

v_gene: TRBV7-2
d_gene: TRBD1
j_gene: TRBJ1-2
abundance: NA
CDR3aa: CASSLVVRTGYDGYTF
CDR3nt: TGTGCCAGCAGCTTAGTAGTTAGGACAGGGTATGATGGCTACACCTTC